What follows are 9 T cell receptor beta chains derived from one specimen sequenced in a study of PD-1 blockade in classical Hodgkin lymphoma. Profiled with immunoSEQ multiplex PCR; TCRdb holds only in-frame clones, not every one. Of roughly 96,000 clones detected, around 93% appear once; the ten largest clones hold just under 2%. The sample's time point: cycle 4 day 1 (C4D1), after 6 weeks of nivolumab. There was relapse after autologous stem cell transplantation in every patient, and there was variation in brentuximab vedotin exposure. This specimen consisted of peripheral blood mononuclear cells (PBMCs), obtained before the fourth cycle of nivolumab. Every receptor here comes from a human donor with classical Hodgkin lymphoma.

This clone was detected only once. The chain joins TRBV11-1 to TRBJ1-5; D gene uncertain. This CDR3 has 15 residues. Germline CDR1 reads SGHAT; CDR2 reads FQDESV (reference sequence). Trimming took 1 base from V and 5 from J, leaving 12 bases between them. CDR3 DNA: TGTGCCAGCAGCTTAGATGACACTTCGGATCAGCCCCAGCATTTT. Translating gives CASSLDDTSDQPQHF.

This clone was seen a single time. V is TRBV5-1 and J is TRBJ1-1, with a weak D call TRBD1 (6 bases). Between the trimmed V and J ends, which lost 10 bases and 1 base, there was a span of 17 bases. Germline values: CDR1 SGHRS, CDR2 YFSETQ. CDR3 length: 14 residues. CDR3 residues: CARGGGPGNTEAFF. CDR3 nucleotide sequence: TGCGCCCGCGGGGGGGGCCCAGGGAACACTGAAGCTTTCTTT.

CDR3 DNA: TGTGCCAGCAGCATGGACAGGGTCGATCTTCTTCCGGAAAAACTGTTTTTT. Translating gives CASSMDRVDLLPEKLFF. V gene TRBV7-9 combines with J gene TRBJ1-4, with 8 nucleotides matching TRBD1. After removal of 5 bases from V and 8 bases from J, the junction contained 16 bases not matched to a gene. Looked up from germline, CDR1 is SEHNR and CDR2 is FQNEAQ (reference sequence). CDR3 length equals 17 residues.

The chain employs TRBV29-1 and TRBJ2-2, with TRBD1 identical over 7 bases. Germline assignment: CDR1 SQVTM and CDR2 ANQGSEA. This CDR3 contains 13 residues. J was trimmed by 5 bases and V by 4 bases; bases with no gene match: 4. CDR3 DNA sequence: TGCAGCGTTGTTACAGGGGTTACCGGGGAGCTGTTTTTT. It encodes CSVVTGVTGELFF.

The V gene is TRBV7-9, the J gene TRBJ1-1, with a weak D call TRBD1 (6 bases). Germline V lookup: CDR1 SEHNR, CDR2 FQNEAQ (reference sequence). The CDR3 has 15 amino acids. Trimming pared 6 bases from V and 0 bases from J, leaving 14 bases between. The CDR3 bases are TGTGCCAGCAGGGGGAGGGGGAATTTGAACACTGAAGCTTTCTTT. It is translated as CASRGRGNLNTEAFF.

The rearrangement links TRBV27 to TRBJ1-5; TRBD1 aligns across 9 bases. V shed 5 bases and J 7 bases; nucleotides not matched to a gene: 9. The CDR3 contains 15 residues. Germline assignment: CDR1 MNHEY and CDR2 SMNVEV (reference sequence). The DNA of the CDR3 is TGTGCCAGCAGTGAGTCTGGACAGGGGTTCCAGCCCCAGCATTTT. Translating it yields CASSESGQGFQPQHF.

The CDR3 spells CASSSGTGYEQYF. The DNA for the CDR3 is TGTGCCAGCAGTTCTGGGACAGGGTACGAGCAGTACTTC. The chain links TRBV27 to TRBJ2-7, with 9 nucleotides matching TRBD1. V lost 4 bases to trimming and J lost 4 bases; unmatched junction nucleotides: 2. This CDR3 has 13 amino acids. The germline gives CDR1 MNHEY, CDR2 SMNVEV (reference sequence).

The chain uses TRBV28 and TRBJ2-7; D possibly matches TRBD1 or TRBD2 (5 bases each). V was clipped by 0 bases and J by 6 bases, with 6 bases between them. The CDR3 sequence is 12 residues long. CDR1 and CDR2 (germline): MDHEN, SYDVKM. Here the CDR3 reads CASSLWGVEQYF. The CDR3 bases are TGTGCCAGCAGTTTATGGGGGGTCGAGCAGTACTTC.

This sequence joins TRBV6-1 and TRBJ2-2, with TRBD1 matching over 10 bases. CDR3 size: 17 residues. The junction had 3 bases not matched to a gene; V was cut back by 1 base and J by 1 base. In germline, CDR1 is MNHNS, CDR2 SASEGT. CDR3 protein: CASSEVRTGGNTGELFF. CDR3 in DNA: TGTGCCAGCAGTGAAGTCAGGACAGGGGGGAACACCGGGGAGCTGTTTTTT.